The 17 T cell receptor beta chains below come from one sample, sequenced in a study of blood T cell repertoires in COVID-19. Some clones are missing from TCRdb's copy, which holds only in-frame ones; the method was immunoSEQ multiplex PCR. This table has 130,000 or so clones, 85% to 90% appearing once. Material: peripheral blood. The source is a man over 45 with active COVID-19.

In its sample, this clone was seen once. V usage is TRBV18 and J usage is TRBJ1-6, with 8 bases that match TRBD1. The germline gives CDR1 KGHSH, CDR2 LQKENI. V dropped 3 bases and J dropped 10; count of bases not matched to a gene: 5. The CDR3 sequence is 14 residues long. This chain's CDR3 is CASSPQGARSPLHF. CDR3 sequence (DNA): TGTGCCAGCTCACCCCAGGGGGCGAGGTCACCCCTCCACTTT.

CDR3 nucleotide sequence: TGTGCCAGCTGCCCGACAGGGGCAGGTGGCTACACCTTC. Its translation is CASCPTGAGGYTF. The chain employs TRBV2 and TRBJ1-2, with 8 bases that match TRBD1. The trim removed 8 bases at V and 7 bases at J, leaving 9 bases unmatched. Germline V gene sequence: CDR1 SNHLY, CDR2 FYNNEI. The CDR3 consists of 13 residues.

This chain joins TRBV6-5 and TRBJ1-5; 7 bases map to TRBD1. V lost 0 bases and J lost 7; bases outside the gene matches: 3. This CDR3 comprises 14 residues. Germline V gene data show CDR1 as MNHEY and CDR2 as SVGAGI. The CDR3 here is CASSYSTGTQPQHF. The CDR3 nucleotides read TGTGCCAGCAGTTACTCGACAGGGACCCAGCCCCAGCATTTT.

Turning to this clone: The limits of the CDR3 on the DNA are not certain, so only TCRdb's listed CDR3 is given. The chain recombines TRBV5-1 with TRBJ2-2; the table names TRBD2, a call not compared with the DNA. Looked up from germline, CDR1 is SGHRS and CDR2 is YFSETQ. The CDR3 sequence runs 14 residues, both termini included. This CDR3 is CASSPDEAPGSCFF.

This sequence joins TRBV11-3 and TRBJ2-1; tentatively, D is TRBD2 (5 bases). The V gene's germline CDR1 is SGHNT and CDR2 YENEEA. The CDR3 loop spans 14 amino acids. Trimming stripped 5 bases from V and 5 bases from J, with 13 bases between. CDR3 coding DNA: TGTGCCAGCAGCCCTAGCAGCCTGAACAATGAGCAGTTCTTC. Its translation: CASSPSSLNNEQFF.

CDR3 loop: CASSQAYRDSYLVLTF. In DNA form, the CDR3 reads TGTGCCAGCAGCCAAGCCTACCGGGACTCCTACCTCGTCCTGACTTTC. V is TRBV4-2 and J is TRBJ2-6, with TRBD2 as a possible D gene (6 bases). V lost 1 base and J 12 bases, leaving 19 bases between the germline ends. This CDR3 contains 16 residues. Germline-derived CDR1 and CDR2 are LGHNA and YNFKEQ.

This rearrangement joins TRBV6-2 or TRBV6-3 to TRBJ2-1; D is perhaps TRBD2 (6 bases). Germline V gives CDR1 MNHEY, CDR2 SVGEGT. V lost 6 bases to trimming and J lost 9 bases, with 9 bases between them. The CDR3 runs to 11 residues. CDR3 nucleotides: TGTGCCAGCAGCCAGGGAGGTGAGCAGTTCTTC. It specifies CASSQGGEQFF.

V gene TRBV19 combines with J gene TRBJ2-5; unclear D gene. CDR1 and CDR2 (germline): LNHDA, SQIVND (reference sequence). Trimming left V 3 bases short and J 2 bases short, with 13 bases between. CDR3 length equals 15 residues. The CDR3 sequence is CASSMRHQPQETQYF. CDR3 in DNA: TGTGCCAGTAGTATGAGACATCAGCCGCAAGAGACCCAGTACTTC.

The J gene is TRBJ1-4, the V gene TRBV21-1. TRBV21-1 constitutes a pseudogene. This CDR3 contains 18 residues. The CDR3 DNA reads as TGTGCCAGCAGCAAGTGGGTTGAGGGCCTTGCAACTAATGAAAAACTGTTTTTT. As protein: CASSKWVEGLATNEKLFF.

The CDR3 region is CASSLSLGGTGANVLTF. For the CDR3, the DNA is TGTGCCAGCAGCCTTTCGCTCGGGGGAACTGGGGCCAACGTCCTGACTTTC. The chain links TRBV3-1 (or the pseudogene TRBV3-2) to TRBJ2-6, with a possible D match to TRBD2 (6 bases). With 4 bases removed from V and 2 bases from J, the gap between germline ends came to 15 bases. The CDR3 loop spans 17 amino acids. The germline CDR1 and CDR2 sequences are LGHDT and YNNKEL (reference sequence).

The chain carries TRBV15 and TRBJ1-3; possibly TRBD1 for D (6 bases). CDR3 length equals 15 residues. V lost 3 bases and J lost 2, with 11 bases in between. Germline-derived CDR1 and CDR2 are LNHNV and YYDKDF (reference sequence). The CDR3, as DNA: TGTGCCACCAGCAGGGTGACAGGTACTGGAAACACCATATATTTT. Amino acid sequence: CATSRVTGTGNTIYF.

The chain recombines TRBV15 with TRBJ2-1; no clear D gene. The CDR3 has 15 residues. Trimming removed 1 base at V and 6 bases at J, with 13 bases between. Germline V CDR1 and CDR2: LNHNV, YYDKDF (reference sequence). The chain's CDR3 is CATSRGFDGRNEQFF. In nucleotides, the CDR3 is TGTGCCACCAGCAGAGGGTTTGATGGCCGCAATGAGCAGTTCTTC.

This clone was found once. V and J are TRBV19 and TRBJ1-1, with D possibly being TRBD1 (6 bases). The CDR3 runs to 17 residues. Per the germline V gene, CDR1 is LNHDA and CDR2 is SQIVND (reference sequence). V lost 4 bases and J lost 1, with 19 bases in between. CDR3 DNA: TGTGCCAGTAGTACAATTAAGACAGGCTATAAGAACACTGAAGCTTTCTTT. It translates to CASSTIKTGYKNTEAFF.

The V and J genes are TRBV7-8 and TRBJ1-5; TRBD1 matches 7 bases. V gave up 2 bases and J gave up 4 bases; unmatched junction bases: 11. Looked up from germline, CDR1 is SGHVS and CDR2 is FQNEAQ. CDR3 length: 17 amino acids. CDR3 protein: CASSLSLAVGQNQPQHF. The CDR3 region has the DNA TGTGCCAGCAGCTTATCCCTCGCCGTGGGACAGAATCAGCCCCAGCATTTT.

The rearrangement links TRBV18 to TRBJ1-2, with 10 bases aligning to TRBD1. Germline CDR1 KGHSH, CDR2 LQKENI. This CDR3 spans 17 amino acids. The J segment lost 4 bases and the V segment lost 0 bases, leaving 8 bases of the junction unmatched. CDR3 sequence reads: CASSPPNRDRGGYGYTF. The CDR3 DNA reads TGTGCCAGCTCACCACCAAATCGGGACAGGGGAGGCTATGGCTACACCTTC.

The CDR3: CAISEELRAGISTDTQYF. The CDR3 DNA reads TGTGCCATCAGTGAGGAACTTCGAGCGGGGATTAGCACAGATACGCAGTATTTT. The V and J genes are TRBV10-3 and TRBJ2-3; 7 bases agree with TRBD2. This CDR3 spans 18 amino acids. With 2 bases clipped from V and 0 bases from J, the junction kept 11 bases outside the gene matches. Germline V gives CDR1 ENHRY, CDR2 SYGVKD.

This clone was seen just once. The chain carries TRBV6-2 or TRBV6-3 and TRBJ1-5; TRBD1 aligns across 7 bases. Germline CDR1 and CDR2: MNHEY and SVGEGT. The V and J ends lost 3 bases and 3 bases, in that order; junction bases with no gene match: 8. The CDR3 loop spans 16 amino acids. CDR3 protein: CASSYPFDRDNQPQHF. In DNA, the CDR3 is TGTGCCAGCAGTTATCCCTTCGACAGGGACAATCAGCCCCAGCATTTT.